Shown below are 15 T cell receptor beta chains from a single sample sequenced in a study of T cells after yellow fever vaccination. MiXCR, run by TCRdb on the 5' RACE reads, gives a single entry per CDR3 protein. The sample has hundreds of thousands of distinct CDR3 sequences; roughly an eighth are singletons. The sample was PBMCs, taken on the day of the yellow fever booster vaccination. The receptor set was obtained from a man aged 30 to 39 who received the YFV17D yellow fever vaccine.

In this sample, this clonotype turned up many times. The V gene is TRBV2, the J gene TRBJ1-1; 7 positions agree with TRBD1. The germline V gene encodes CDR1 SNHLY and CDR2 FYNNEI. This CDR3 contains 16 residues. With V trimmed by 5 bases and J by 0 bases, 9 bases remained unmatched. CDR3 in DNA: TGTGCCAGCAGTTGGGACAGACCCGCGGTGAACACTGAAGCTTTCTTT. It codes for CASSWDRPAVNTEAFF. Full variable domain (remainder filled in from reference TRBV2 and TRBJ1-1): EPEVTQTPSHQVTQMGQEVILRCVPISNHLYFYWYRQILGQKVEFLVSFYNNEISEKSEIFDDQFSVERPDGSNFTLKIRSTKLEDSAMYFCASSWDRPAVNTEAFFGQGTRLTVV.

This chain uses TRBV20-1 with TRBJ2-7; 12 nucleotides line up with TRBD2. Looked up from germline, CDR1 is DFQATT and CDR2 is SNEGSKA (reference sequence). The V gene end was trimmed by 0 bases and the J gene end by 4 bases; junction bases not matched to a gene: 4. There are 15 residues in the CDR3. The DNA of the CDR3 is TGCAGTGCTAGAGATTTGACTAGCGGGAGTTACGAGCAGTACTTC. Translation: CSARDLTSGSYEQYF.

The chain joins TRBV24-1 to TRBJ2-6, with D hard to call. Per germline, CDR1 KGHDR and CDR2 SFDVKD. The CDR3 is 12 residues long. Trimming left V 6 bases short and J 1 base short, with 0 bases between. The CDR3 DNA follows: TGTGCCACCAGTTCTGGGGCCAACGTCCTGACTTTC. Encoded protein: CATSSGANVLTF.

This clonotype showed up just a few times. This chain joins TRBV7-2 and TRBJ2-5; D unclear. From germline, CDR1 is SGHTA and CDR2 FQGNSA. Trimming removed 5 bases at V and 5 bases at J, with 15 bases between. The CDR3 spans 14 residues. CDR3: CASSLIGRRETQYF. The CDR3, as DNA: TGTGCCAGCAGCCTAATTGGCAGGCGGGAGACCCAGTACTTC.

The V call is TRBV5-5, the J call TRBJ2-7; 8 bases fit TRBD2. Germline V CDR1 and CDR2: SGHKS, YYEKEE (reference sequence). Trimming removed 0 bases from V and 6 bases from J; junction bases left unmatched: 5. The CDR3 extends over 14 amino acids. CDR3 residues: CASSLEREPGEQYF. The DNA of the CDR3 is TGTGCCAGCAGCTTGGAGCGGGAGCCGGGCGAGCAGTACTTC.

The chain links TRBV18 to TRBJ2-1; D ambiguous. This CDR3 comprises 13 residues. Germline CDR1 KGHSH, CDR2 LQKENI. V lost 9 bases, J lost 8 bases, and 17 bases lay in between. CDR3 amino acids: CASQLLDADEQFF. The CDR3 DNA reads TGTGCCAGTCAACTGCTTGACGCCGATGAGCAGTTCTTC.

The table lists this clonotype with a few counts. The chain couples TRBV7-8 to TRBJ2-4, with 8 nucleotides matching TRBD1. The V gene's germline CDR1 is SGHVS and CDR2 FQNEAQ. With V trimmed by 0 bases and J by 6 bases, 7 bases remained unmatched. This CDR3 is 16 amino acids long. The CDR3 DNA reads as TGTGCCAGCAGCTTAGCGGGGGGACAGGCTGGAAACATTCAGTACTTC. Translation gives CASSLAGGQAGNIQYF.

This chain links TRBV6-5 with TRBJ2-3, with no clear D. The CDR3 covers 17 residues. V gave up 4 bases and J gave up 1 base, with 18 bases separating them. Germline loops: CDR1 MNHEY, CDR2 SVGAGI. CDR3 residues: CASSSKLGRSGTDTQYF. As DNA, the CDR3 is TGTGCCAGCAGTTCCAAATTAGGACGGTCGGGCACAGATACGCAGTATTTT.

This clonotype was picked up a small number of times. The chain has TRBV7-2 and TRBJ1-1; D gene unclear. Germline CDR1 is SGHTA and CDR2 is FQGNSA. The CDR3 extends over 15 amino acids. Trimming left V 4 bases short and J 4 bases short, with 16 bases between. CDR3 protein: CASSSGRNWVTEAFF. In DNA form, the CDR3 reads TGTGCCAGCAGCTCCGGGAGAAATTGGGTCACTGAAGCTTTCTTT.

V usage is TRBV29-1 and J usage is TRBJ2-7; a possible D gene is TRBD2 (5 bases). Per the germline V gene, CDR1 is SQVTM and CDR2 is ANQGSEA. Trimming removed 6 bases at V and 2 bases at J, with 17 bases between. There are 14 residues in the CDR3. In nucleotides, the CDR3 is TGCAGCGTCGCCGCCGGACTGCCAACCTACGAGCAGTACTTC. This codes for CSVAAGLPTYEQYF.

This clonotype was observed a handful of times. This chain uses TRBV7-3 with TRBJ2-2; the D gene is possibly TRBD1 (6 bases). The CDR3 length is 16 residues. Trimming shortened V by 2 bases and J by 0 bases, and 10 bases separated the two germline ends. Germline CDR1 and CDR2: SGHTA and FQGTGA. This CDR3 reads CASSLLDSANTGELFF. CDR3 nucleotide sequence: TGTGCCAGCAGCTTATTGGACAGCGCGAACACCGGGGAGCTGTTTTTT.

The chain links TRBV7-9 to TRBJ2-1; no reliable D call. CDR1 is SEHNR, CDR2 FQNEAQ, per germline (reference sequence). The CDR3 runs to 16 residues. The germline V and J ends were trimmed by 6 bases and 5 bases, with 20 bases remaining between them. The CDR3 here is CASSRLPGPGHNEQFF. The CDR3 DNA sequence: TGTGCCAGCAGTCGACTTCCTGGACCCGGGCACAATGAGCAGTTCTTC.

This clonotype was seen only a few times. The rearrangement links TRBV7-9 to TRBJ2-3; D unresolved. CDR3 length: 16 amino acids. CDR1 is SEHNR and CDR2 is FQNEAQ in the germline V gene (reference sequence). V was pared by 3 bases and J by 2 bases, with 15 bases between. In nucleotides, the CDR3 is TGTGCCAGCAGCTTTCAAGTCGGAGCCTACACAGATACGCAGTATTTT. This translates into CASSFQVGAYTDTQYF.

A few counts support this clonotype. This chain links TRBV6-2 or TRBV6-3 with TRBJ1-5; D perhaps matches TRBD1 (5 bases). The V end lost 3 bases, the J end lost 6 bases, and 9 bases lay between the germline ends. The CDR3 consists of 13 residues. The germline V gene has CDR1 MNHEY and CDR2 SVGEGT. The CDR3: CASSYMGVQPQHF. The CDR3 DNA reads as TGTGCCAGCAGTTATATGGGGGTTCAGCCCCAGCATTTT.

There are a few counts of this clonotype. The chain's CDR3 is CASSHSREKTYEQYF. CDR3 sequence (DNA): TGTGCCAGCAGCCACTCCAGGGAAAAAACCTACGAGCAGTACTTC. The chain employs TRBV3-1 and TRBJ2-7; possible D gene TRBD1, 5 bases. Germline values: CDR1 LGHDT, CDR2 YNNKEL (reference sequence). The V gene lost 3 bases and the J gene lost 2 bases, with 14 bases spanning the gap. This CDR3 region has 15 residues.